This entry lists 25 T cell receptor beta chains sequenced from one sample in a study of cytomegalovirus exposure and HLA in healthy donors. This PCR relied on a set of 60 Vbeta primers and 13 Jbeta primers. This table comes from immunoSEQ multiplex PCR, and its TCRdb copy is limited to in-frame clones, with some not included. The profile shows about 100,000 clones, roughly 79% of them singletons. The specimen sequenced was PBMCs. These receptors were taken from an older woman in good health and CMV-seropositive.

V gene TRBV4-1 combines with J gene TRBJ2-1; 9 nucleotides match TRBD1. CDR1 is MGHRA, CDR2 YSYEKL, per germline. J was trimmed by 8 bases and V by 3 bases; bases with no gene match: 8. This CDR3 region has 15 residues. In nucleotides, the CDR3 is TGCGCCAGCAGCCAGCCGGGACAGGGTGGTGATGAGCAGTTCTTC. Translating gives CASSQPGQGGDEQFF.

V is TRBV18 and J is TRBJ2-3, with 15 nucleotides matching TRBD2. Trimming removed 4 bases from V and 4 bases from J; junction bases left unmatched: 6. The germline V gene has CDR1 KGHSH and CDR2 LQKENI. CDR3 length: 17 residues. The CDR3 sequence: CASSRTSGRAGADTQYF. As DNA, the CDR3 is TGTGCCAGCTCACGGACTAGCGGGAGGGCCGGGGCAGATACGCAGTATTTT.

This chain connects TRBV27 to TRBJ2-1, with 11 nucleotides matching TRBD2. The CDR3 loop spans 17 amino acids. CDR1 is MNHEY, CDR2 SMNVEV, per germline (reference sequence). The trim removed 6 bases at V and 7 bases at J, leaving 14 bases unmatched. The CDR3 bases are TGTGCCAGCAGCCCGACTAGCGGGGTTTTGGTTGGTAATGAGCAGTTCTTC. Translating it yields CASSPTSGVLVGNEQFF.

The J gene is TRBJ1-3, the V gene TRBV13; D perhaps matches TRBD1 (6 bases). Trimming pared 3 bases from V and 0 bases from J, leaving 15 bases between. Per the germline V gene, CDR1 is PRHDT and CDR2 is FYEKMQ (reference sequence). The CDR3 sequence is 17 residues long. CDR3 sequence reads: CASSFPGDTFSGNTIYF. CDR3 bases: TGTGCCAGCAGCTTTCCCGGGGACACTTTCTCTGGAAACACCATATATTTT.

The V and J genes are TRBV7-2 and TRBJ2-1; the match to TRBD2 covers 7 bases. This CDR3 is built from 15 residues. Looked up from germline, CDR1 is SGHTA and CDR2 is FQGNSA. V dropped 1 base and J dropped 7; count of bases not matched to a gene: 7. The CDR3 DNA is TGTGCCAGCAGCTTAGGCGGGAGCCGGGGTAATGAGCAGTTCTTC. Its protein is CASSLGGSRGNEQFF.

This clone was found a few times. J is TRBJ2-1 and V is TRBV4-2; TRBD2 agrees at 13 bases. The germline V gene encodes CDR1 LGHNA and CDR2 YNFKEQ. The length of the CDR3 is 15 residues. The J segment lost 7 bases and the V segment lost 4 bases, leaving 4 bases of the junction unmatched. CDR3 sequence (DNA): TGTGCCAGCAGCCCGGGACTAGCGGGACGTAATGAGCAGTTCTTC. The encoded protein is CASSPGLAGRNEQFF.

The chain carries TRBV7-9 and TRBJ2-2; D remains unclear. In germline, CDR1 is SEHNR, CDR2 FQNEAQ (reference sequence). Trimming shortened V by 2 bases and J by 4 bases, and 14 bases separated the two germline ends. There are 16 residues in the CDR3. CDR3 DNA sequence: TGTGCCAGCAGCTTAAAGACTGGTGGATTCACCGGGGAGCTGTTTTTT. Its protein product is CASSLKTGGFTGELFF. The full variable domain, rest sourced from reference TRBV7-9 and TRBJ2-2, is DTGVSQNPRHKITKRGQNVTFRCDPISEHNRLYWYRQTLGQGPEFLTYFQNEAQLEKSRLLSDRFSAERPKGSFSTLEIQRTEQGDSAMYLCASSLKTGGFTGELFFGEGSRLTVL.

DNA of the CDR3: TGTGCCAGCAGCGACAGTTTTGCTGGGGCCAACGTCCTGACTTTC. Amino acids: CASSDSFAGANVLTF. The rearrangement joins TRBV6-5 to TRBJ2-6, with TRBD1 as a possible D gene (5 bases). V was trimmed by 6 bases and J by 2 bases, leaving 11 bases between them. Looked up from germline, CDR1 is MNHEY and CDR2 is SVGAGI. This CDR3 comprises 15 residues.

Details on this clone: At one end the junction does not follow the germline gene, possibly because of a read error. The chain's CDR3 is CASSQATGRQYGHTF. DNA of the CDR3: TGCGCCAGCAGCCAAGCGACAGGGAGGCAATATGGCCACACCTTC. The rearrangement uses TRBV4-1 and TRBJ1-2; 7 bases align to TRBD1. The V gene's germline CDR1 is MGHRA and CDR2 YSYEKL. This CDR3 contains 15 residues.

On this clone itself: In this CDR3 the conserved last residue, phenylalanine or tryptophan, is missing, so a read error is likely. V gene TRBV9 combines with J gene TRBJ2-2; 8 bases are a match to TRBD2. Germline V gives CDR1 SGDLS, CDR2 YYNGEE. J was trimmed by 2 bases and V by 4 bases; bases with no gene match: 7. The CDR3 has 16 residues. The CDR3 sequence is CASSSRGGLNTGELFS. In DNA, the CDR3 is TGTGCCAGCAGCTCCCGGGGGGGACTAAACACCGGGGAGCTGTTTTCT.

The rearrangement links TRBV19 to TRBJ1-5; a possible D gene is TRBD1 (6 bases). V shed 4 bases and J shed 4 bases, with 17 bases lying between them. Per germline, CDR1 LNHDA and CDR2 SQIVND (reference sequence). This CDR3 is built from 16 residues. The CDR3 region has the DNA TGTGCCAGTAGTACGTCTCCGGGACAAATTAATCAGCCCCAGCATTTT. Translation: CASSTSPGQINQPQHF.

The chain combines TRBV28 with TRBJ1-5; 11 bases map to TRBD1. The CDR3 spans 15 residues. Per germline, CDR1 MDHEN and CDR2 SYDVKM. V trimming: 6 bases; J trimming: 7 bases; junction bases outside the gene matches: 8. This CDR3 is CASSTGQGVWQPQHF. The CDR3 nucleotides read TGTGCCAGCAGCACGGGACAGGGGGTTTGGCAGCCCCAGCATTTT.

As DNA, the CDR3 is TGTGCCAGCAGTGAGTGGGCAGGGTATGGCTACACCTTC. Translated, it gives CASSEWAGYGYTF. The rearrangement uses TRBV25-1 and TRBJ1-2; TRBD1 might be the D (5 bases). V was trimmed by 3 bases and J by 5 bases, leaving 10 bases between them. Germline CDR1 reads MGHDK; CDR2 reads SYGVNS. This CDR3 has 13 amino acids.

This chain uses TRBV19 with TRBJ2-7, with 7 bases identical to TRBD2. The CDR3 is 13 amino acids. Germline-derived CDR1 and CDR2 are LNHDA and SQIVND (reference sequence). J lost 6 bases, V lost 4 bases, and 6 bases had no gene match. CDR3 amino acids: CASSRRLAPEQYF. CDR3 nucleotide sequence: TGTGCCAGTAGTAGAAGACTAGCACCCGAGCAGTACTTC.

This clone was counted once. The chain combines TRBV30 with TRBJ1-1; maybe TRBD1 (5 bases). Germline loops: CDR1 GTSNPN, CDR2 SVGIG (reference sequence). The V and J ends lost 3 bases and 2 bases respectively, with 16 bases between them. There are 15 residues in the CDR3. The CDR3 nucleotides read TGTGCCTGGAGCCGTGGGGCGTTAGTTAACACTGAAGCTTTCTTT. This translates into CAWSRGALVNTEAFF.

The V and J genes are TRBV28 and TRBJ2-5, with 8 bases lining up with TRBD2. V lost 6 bases to trimming and J lost 3 bases; unmatched junction nucleotides: 9. CDR3 length: 15 residues. Germline CDR1 is MDHEN and CDR2 is SYDVKM. The CDR3, as DNA: TGTGCCAGCAGCCCCGGGGGTAGCGGGGAAGAGACCCAGTACTTC. Protein: CASSPGGSGEETQYF.

The genes are TRBV2 and TRBJ1-5; D gene unclear. Germline V gene lookup returns CDR1 SNHLY and CDR2 FYNNEI. V was cut by 5 bases and J by 4 bases, with 6 bases left in between. The CDR3 spans 12 residues. In DNA form, the CDR3 reads TGTGCCAGCAGTCAAGTAAATCAGCCCCAGCATTTT. This encodes CASSQVNQPQHF.

This chain uses TRBV6-5 with TRBJ2-7; maybe TRBD2 (6 bases). The CDR3 is 15 residues long. The V gene lost 6 bases and the J gene lost 0 bases, with 15 bases spanning the gap. Germline CDR1 MNHEY, CDR2 SVGAGI. The CDR3 here is CASSGGISVSYEQYF. Here the CDR3 DNA reads TGTGCCAGCAGCGGCGGGATCAGCGTCTCCTACGAGCAGTACTTC.

The chain joins TRBV27 to TRBJ2-6, with a weak D call TRBD2 (6 bases). The germline V gene encodes CDR1 MNHEY and CDR2 SMNVEV (reference sequence). The CDR3 is 15 amino acids. Deletions cut 5 bases from V and 2 bases from J, with 10 bases between. CDR3 region: CASSVGTAGANVLTF. The CDR3 DNA reads TGTGCCAGCAGTGTCGGGACTGCTGGGGCCAACGTCCTGACTTTC.

The chain combines TRBV10-3 with TRBJ2-1; TRBD2 aligns across 11 bases. V lost 5 bases and J lost 6; bases outside the gene matches: 9. CDR1 and CDR2 (germline): ENHRY, SYGVKD. This CDR3 region has 16 residues. The CDR3 here is CAISSGVAGGSNEQFF. DNA for the CDR3: TGTGCCATCAGTAGTGGGGTAGCGGGAGGGTCCAATGAGCAGTTCTTC.

V gene TRBV4-2 combines with J gene TRBJ1-2, with TRBD1 identical over 11 bases. The germline CDR1 and CDR2 sequences are LGHNA and YNFKEQ. This CDR3 spans 14 amino acids. V lost 3 bases, J lost 6 bases, and 3 bases stayed unmatched. The CDR3 protein is CASSHEGQGDGYTF. The CDR3 DNA sequence: TGTGCCAGCAGCCATGAGGGACAGGGGGATGGCTACACCTTC.

This chain connects TRBV19 to TRBJ1-2; TRBD1 matches at 7 bases. The V gene's germline CDR1 is LNHDA and CDR2 SQIVND (reference sequence). The CDR3 has 15 amino acids. The ends lost 7 bases at V and 2 bases at J; junction bases unmatched: 10. The CDR3: CASTHTGDNNYGYTF. CDR3 in DNA: TGTGCCAGTACCCATACAGGGGATAACAACTATGGCTACACCTTC.

This clone was observed a handful of times. V and J are TRBV7-8 and TRBJ2-1; 8 bases are a match to TRBD2. Germline values: CDR1 SGHVS, CDR2 FQNEAQ. The CDR3 runs 14 residues. Trimming at V came to 1 base and at J to 6 bases, leaving 2 bases not matched to a gene. The CDR3 protein is CASSLGTSFNEQFF. The CDR3 DNA is TGTGCCAGCAGCTTAGGGACTAGCTTCAATGAGCAGTTCTTC.

V gene TRBV25-1 combines with J gene TRBJ2-2, with TRBD2 identical over 11 bases. CDR3 length: 16 residues. Germline loops: CDR1 MGHDK, CDR2 SYGVNS. This CDR3 is CASGTSGLTGTGELFF. The CDR3 nucleotides read TGTGCTTCCGGGACTAGCGGCCTAACTGGGACCGGGGAGCTGTTTTTT. The whole variable domain, filled in from reference TRBV25-1 and TRBJ2-2, reads EADIYQTPRYLVIGTGKKITLECSQTMGHDKMYWYQQDPGMELHLIHYSYGVNSTEKGDLSSESTVSRIRTEHFPLTLESARPSHTSQYLCASGTSGLTGTGELFFGEGSRLTVL.

This clone was detected only a few times. This chain joins TRBV10-3 and TRBJ2-1, with 9 bases matching TRBD2. The CDR3 is made up of 18 amino acids. CDR1 and CDR2 (germline): ENHRY, SYGVKD. Trimming cost V 5 bases and J 1 base; bases outside gene matches: 12. DNA of the CDR3: TGTGCCATCAGTCCCCGAAAGGGGGCGGGAGGGTCCTACAATGAGCAGTTCTTC. Translation gives CAISPRKGAGGSYNEQFF.